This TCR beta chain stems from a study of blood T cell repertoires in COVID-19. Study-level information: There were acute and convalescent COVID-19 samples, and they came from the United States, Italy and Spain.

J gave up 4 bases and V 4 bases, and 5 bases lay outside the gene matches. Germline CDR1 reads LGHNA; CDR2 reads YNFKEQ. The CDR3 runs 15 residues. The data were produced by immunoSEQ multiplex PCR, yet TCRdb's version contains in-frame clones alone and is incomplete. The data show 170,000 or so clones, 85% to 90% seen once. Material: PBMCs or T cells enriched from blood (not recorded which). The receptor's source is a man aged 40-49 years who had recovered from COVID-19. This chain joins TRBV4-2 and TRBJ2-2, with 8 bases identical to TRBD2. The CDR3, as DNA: TGTGCCAGCAGCCTCTCTGCGGGGGGCACCGGGGAGCTGTTTTTT. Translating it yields CASSLSAGGTGELFF.